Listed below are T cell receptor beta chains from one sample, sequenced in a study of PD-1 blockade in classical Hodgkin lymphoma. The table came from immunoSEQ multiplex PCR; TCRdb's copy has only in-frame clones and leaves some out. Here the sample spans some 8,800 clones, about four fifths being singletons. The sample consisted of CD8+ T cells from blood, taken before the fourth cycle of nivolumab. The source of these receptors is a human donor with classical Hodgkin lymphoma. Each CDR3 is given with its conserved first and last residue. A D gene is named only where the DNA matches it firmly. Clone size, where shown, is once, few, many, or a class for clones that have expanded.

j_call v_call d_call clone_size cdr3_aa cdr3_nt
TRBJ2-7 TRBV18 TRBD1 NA CASSPRTGGPYEQYF TGTGCCAGCTCACCACGGACAGGGGGACCCTACGAGCAGTACTTC
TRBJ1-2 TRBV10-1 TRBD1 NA CASSESRDRAYGYTF TGCGCCAGCAGTGAGTCGAGGGACAGGGCCTATGGCTACACCTTC
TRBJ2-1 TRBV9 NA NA CASSTRGGGSSYNEQFF TGTGCCAGCAGCACCCGAGGTGGGGGGAGCTCCTACAATGAGCAGTTCTTC
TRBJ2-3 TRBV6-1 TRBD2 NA CASRSSGGAGDTQYF TGTGCCAGCAGGTCTAGCGGGGGGGCCGGAGATACGCAGTATTTT
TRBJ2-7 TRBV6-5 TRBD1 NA CASSPTPGTGSYF TGTGCCAGCAGTCCGACACCCGGGACAGGGAGTTACTTC
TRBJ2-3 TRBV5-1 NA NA CASSSLRGDTQYF TGCGCCAGCAGCTCCCTTCGTGGAGATACGCAGTATTTT
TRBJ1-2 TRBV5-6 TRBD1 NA CASSLARGGHGYTF TGTGCCAGCAGCTTGGCCAGGGGGGGTCATGGCTACACCTTC
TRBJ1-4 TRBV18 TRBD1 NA CASSPSGTGNEKLFF TGTGCCAGCTCACCCTCCGGGACAGGGAACGAAAAACTGTTTTTT
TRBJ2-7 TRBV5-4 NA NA CASSFEGPQIYEQYF TGTGCCAGCAGCTTTGAAGGGCCCCAAATCTACGAGCAGTACTTC
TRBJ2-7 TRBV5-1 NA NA CASSPLEGGYEQYF TGCGCCAGCAGCCCGTTGGAGGGGGGGTACGAGCAGTACTTC
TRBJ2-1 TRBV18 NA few CASSPPGRLSDEQFF TGTGCCAGCTCACCTCCCGGTCGACTATCGGATGAGCAGTTCTTC
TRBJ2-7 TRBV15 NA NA CATSSPASGDEQYF TGTGCCACCAGCAGTCCGGCGAGTGGGGACGAGCAGTACTTC
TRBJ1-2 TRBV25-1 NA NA CASSGYYGYTF TGTGCCAGCAGTGGATACTATGGCTACACCTTC
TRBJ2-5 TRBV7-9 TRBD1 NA CASSFTGGYDKTQYF TGTGCCAGCAGCTTTACAGGGGGCTACGATAAGACCCAGTACTTC
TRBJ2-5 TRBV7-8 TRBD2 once CASSPTSGGLETQYF TGTGCCAGCAGCCCGACTAGCGGGGGTCTGGAGACCCAGTACTTC
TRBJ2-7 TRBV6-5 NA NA CATYSFSYEQYF TGTGCCACGTACAGTTTCTCCTACGAGCAGTACTTC
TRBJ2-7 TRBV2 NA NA CASSEFQGEPGYEQYF TGTGCCAGCAGTGAATTCCAAGGCGAACCTGGCTACGAGCAGTACTTC
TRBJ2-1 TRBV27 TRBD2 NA CASSPTSGGAPSYNEQFF TGTGCCAGCAGTCCGACTAGCGGGGGGGCCCCTTCCTACAATGAGCAGTTCTTC
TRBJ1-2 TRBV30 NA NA CAWSDQGWDYYGYTF TGTGCCTGGAGCGATCAGGGGTGGGATTACTATGGCTACACCTTC
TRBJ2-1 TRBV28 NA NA CASSLGVNEQFF TGTGCCAGCAGTCTAGGGGTAAATGAGCAGTTCTTC
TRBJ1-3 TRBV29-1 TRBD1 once CSVAGTGGHTIYF TGCAGCGTCGCCGGGACAGGGGGGCACACCATATATTTT
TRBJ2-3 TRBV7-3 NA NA CASSLRGREWQGTDTQYF TGTGCCAGCAGCTTAAGAGGGCGTGAGTGGCAGGGAACAGATACGCAGTATTTT
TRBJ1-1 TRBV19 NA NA CASSTITGFLEAFF TGTGCCAGTAGTACAATAACAGGCTTCCTCGAAGCTTTCTTT
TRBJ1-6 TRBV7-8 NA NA CASSLAEKGTYWLPLHF TGTGCCAGCAGCTTAGCGGAGAAGGGAACTTATTGGCTTCCCCTCCACTTT